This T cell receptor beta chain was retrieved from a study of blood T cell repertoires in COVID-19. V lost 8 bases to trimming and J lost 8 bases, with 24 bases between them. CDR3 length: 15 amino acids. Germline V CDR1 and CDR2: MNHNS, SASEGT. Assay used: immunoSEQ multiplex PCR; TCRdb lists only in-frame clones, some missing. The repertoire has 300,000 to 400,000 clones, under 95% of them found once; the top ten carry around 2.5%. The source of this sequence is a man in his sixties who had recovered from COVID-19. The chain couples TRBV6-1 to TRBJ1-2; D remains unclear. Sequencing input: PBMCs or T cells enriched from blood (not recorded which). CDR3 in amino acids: CASPGVGPSGWGYTF. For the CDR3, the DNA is TGTGCCAGCCCCGGGGTGGGCCCTTCTGGATGGGGCTACACCTTC.